Listed below are T cell receptor beta chains from one sample, sequenced in a study of shared clonotypes between healthy human individuals. Sequenced by immunoSEQ multiplex PCR; TCRdb stores in-frame clones only, minus some. This sample has about 640,000 clones, with 60% to 80% found just once. Source material: memory CD4+ T cells sorted from blood. These receptors all stem from a woman in her 30s in good health. CDR3s include the opening cysteine and the closing phenylalanine or tryptophan. The D gene is left open where the match is weak. A clone size is listed for some rows: how often the clone was seen (once, few, many), or a class if it is expanded.

clone_size d_call j_call v_call cdr3_aa cdr3_nt
few TRBD1 TRBJ1-1 TRBV5-1 CASSLGDRDLLRAFF TGCGCCAGCAGCCTTGGCGACAGGGACCTACTAAGAGCTTTCTTT
. . TRBJ1-1 TRBV18 CASSLVQIQGVGDTEAFF TGTGCCAGCTCATTAGTGCAGATCCAGGGTGTGGGGGACACTGAAGCTTTCTTT
. TRBD1 TRBJ2-7 TRBV30 CAWSVRAGGEQYF TGTGCCTGGAGTGTACGGGCAGGGGGCGAGCAGTACTTC
. . TRBJ1-5 TRBV28 CASSLYSNQPQHF TGTGCCAGCAGCCTCTATAGCAATCAGCCCCAGCATTTT
. . TRBJ2-2 TRBV5-1 CASSGTGTTNTGELFF TGCGCCAGCAGCGGGACCGGGACAACGAACACCGGGGAGCTGTTTTTT
. TRBD1 TRBJ1-4 TRBV7-2 CASSLTGTGGSTNEKLFF TGTGCCAGCAGCTTGACCGGGACAGGGGGCTCAACTAATGAAAAACTGTTTTTT
. TRBD2 TRBJ2-7 TRBV5-8 CASSFEGGIETYEQYF TGTGCCAGCAGCTTCGAGGGAGGGATTGAGACCTACGAGCAGTACTTC
. TRBD2 TRBJ2-7 TRBV6-1 CATKRTSGYEQYF TGTGCCACCAAACGGACTAGCGGCTACGAGCAGTACTTC
once TRBD2 TRBJ2-7 TRBV2 CASSVKREKQYF TGTGCCAGCAGTGTCAAGCGGGAGAAGCAGTACTTC
. TRBD1 TRBJ2-7 TRBV4-1 CASSQDLRSGQGSTYEQYF TGCGCCAGCAGCCAAGATTTGAGGTCAGGACAGGGTTCGACCTACGAGCAGTACTTC
. TRBD2 TRBJ2-1 TRBV10-3 CAISESGGRALNEQFF TGTGCCATCAGTGAGTCGGGCGGGAGGGCCTTGAATGAGCAGTTCTTC
. TRBD1 TRBJ2-7 TRBV2 CASKYRDRSSYEQYF TGTGCCAGCAAATACCGGGACAGAAGCTCCTACGAGCAGTACTTC
. TRBD1 TRBJ2-7 TRBV5-1 CASSPGRQGVSHEQYF TGCGCCAGCAGCCCCGGGAGACAGGGGGTTTCCCACGAGCAGTACTTC
once . TRBJ2-1 TRBV18 CASSPRGPNSYNEQFF TGTGCCAGCTCACCACGGGGACCGAACTCCTACAATGAGCAGTTCTTC
. TRBD1 TRBJ2-7 TRBV5-1 CASSSIPGQPYEQYF TGCGCCAGCAGCTCGATACCGGGACAGCCCTACGAGCAGTACTTC
. TRBD1 TRBJ1-4 TRBV18 CASSPGTGGLNEKLFF TGTGCCAGCTCACCGGGGACAGGGGGCCTTAATGAAAAACTGTTTTTT
many TRBD2 TRBJ2-3 TRBV11-2 CASNRLAGGRTSTDTQYF TGTGCCAGCAACCGACTAGCGGGAGGCCGAACTAGCACAGATACGCAGTATTTT
. . TRBJ2-4 TRBV7-9 CASSRNGGNIQYF TGTGCCAGCAGCAGGAATGGTGGAAACATTCAGTACTTC
. . TRBJ2-7 TRBV5-4 CASSLDRPPYEQYF TGTGCCAGCAGCCTCGACAGGCCCCCCTACGAGCAGTACTTC
once TRBD1 TRBJ1-2 TRBV28 CASSLGGQGAGYTF TGTGCCAGCAGTTTAGGCGGGCAGGGGGCTGGCTACACCTTC
. . TRBJ2-5 TRBV11-2 CASSLELQETQYF TGTGCCAGCAGCTTAGAGCTTCAAGAGACCCAGTACTTC
. . TRBJ2-3 TRBV7-2 CASSSFQRTDTQYF TGTGCCAGCAGCTCCTTTCAGCGCACAGATACGCAGTATTTT
. TRBD2 TRBJ2-1 TRBV28 CASRHFTSGRVDEQFF TGTGCCAGCAGACACTTCACTAGCGGGAGGGTCGATGAGCAGTTCTTC
. . TRBJ2-7 TRBV7-2 CASRLQAEQFYEQYF TGTGCCAGCAGATTACAGGCAGAACAGTTCTACGAGCAGTACTTC
. TRBD1 TRBJ1-5 TRBV2 CASSDFQGDQPQHF TGTGCCAGCAGTGATTTCCAGGGGGATCAGCCCCAGCATTTT
. TRBD1 TRBJ1-5 TRBV28 CASRGPGQGGQPQHF TGTGCCAGCAGGGGACCGGGACAGGGAGGACAGCCCCAGCATTTT
few TRBD1 TRBJ2-7 TRBV13 CASSLGTGAGGEQYF TGTGCCAGCAGCTTAGGGACAGGGGCAGGGGGAGAGCAGTACTTC
few . TRBJ2-3 TRBV18 CASSPMADTQYF TGTGCCAGCTCACCAATGGCAGATACGCAGTATTTT
. . TRBJ2-3 TRBV6-4 CASSLREGDTQYF TGTGCCAGCAGCCTCCGGGAAGGGGATACGCAGTATTTT
. . TRBJ2-3 TRBV13 CASSLDPATDTQYF TGTGCCAGCAGCTTAGATCCAGCCACAGATACGCAGTATTTT
. . TRBJ2-6 TRBV5-1 CASNLRSSGANVLTF TGCGCCAGCAACCTCCGCAGCTCTGGGGCCAACGTCCTGACTTTC
. TRBD1 TRBJ2-7 TRBV5-1 CATAKGQGYEQYF TGCGCCACCGCCAAGGGACAGGGCTACGAGCAGTACTTC
once TRBD2 TRBJ2-2 TRBV5-4 CASSSAGGTGELFF TGTGCCAGCAGCTCGGCGGGGGGCACCGGGGAGCTGTTTTTT
. . TRBJ1-3 TRBV19 CASISQDGSGNTIYF TGTGCCAGTATCAGTCAGGACGGCTCTGGAAACACCATATATTTT
. TRBD2 TRBJ2-3 TRBV11-2 CASSLGSLAGNTDTQYF TGTGCCAGCAGCTTAGGGTCCCTAGCGGGTAACACAGATACGCAGTATTTT
. . TRBJ1-5 TRBV19 CASSRGNQPQHF TGTGCCAGTAGTAGGGGGAACCAGCCCCAGCATTTT
. . TRBJ2-1 TRBV6-4 CASSLGGPLNPNEQFF TGTGCCAGCAGTCTGGGAGGTCCCTTAAACCCCAATGAGCAGTTCTTC
. . TRBJ2-3 TRBV27 CASSLWGPYGGRRTDTQYF TGTGCCAGCAGTTTATGGGGGCCTTATGGTGGGAGGCGCACAGATACGCAGTATTTT
. TRBD1 TRBJ1-4 TRBV6-1 CASKTGATNEKLFF TGTGCCAGCAAGACAGGGGCAACTAATGAAAAACTGTTTTTT
few . TRBJ2-5 TRBV27 CASSFRSPAQETQYF TGTGCCAGCAGTTTTCGTAGTCCGGCACAAGAGACCCAGTACTTC
. TRBD2 TRBJ2-7 TRBV7-3 CASSPGLAGEQYF TGTGCCAGCAGCCCGGGACTAGCGGGCGAGCAGTACTTC
many TRBD2 TRBJ2-3 TRBV6-4 CASSGSGSTDTQYF TGTGCCAGCAGTGGTAGCGGGAGCACAGATACGCAGTATTTT
once . TRBJ2-2 TRBV6-4 CASSGVTGPGELFF TGTGCCAGCAGTGGGGTGACAGGACCCGGGGAGCTGTTTTTT
. TRBD2 TRBJ2-7 TRBV6-5 CASSRMLAGPEQYF TGTGCCAGCAGCCGTATGCTAGCGGGACCCGAGCAGTACTTC
. TRBD2 TRBJ2-1 TRBV7-6 CASSLTSGSYEQFF TGTGCCAGCAGCTTAACTAGCGGGAGCTATGAGCAGTTCTTC
. . TRBJ2-5 TRBV11-3 CASSLGYREETQYF TGTGCCAGCAGCTTAGGGTACAGGGAGGAGACCCAGTACTTC
. . TRBJ1-3 TRBV5-1 CASSLERGNTIYF TGCGCCAGCAGCTTGGAGAGGGGTAACACCATATATTTT
. TRBD1 TRBJ1-1 TRBV19 CASTVPGQGRRIF TGTGCCAGTACTGTCCCGGGACAGGGTAGGAGGATATTT
. . TRBJ2-1 TRBV7-9 CASSSRESSYNEQFF TGTGCCAGCAGCTCCCGGGAGAGCTCCTACAATGAGCAGTTCTTC
many . TRBJ1-2 TRBV28 CASSSRYGYTF TGTGCCAGCAGTTCTAGGTATGGCTACACCTTC
. TRBD2 TRBJ2-3 TRBV7-3 CASSLGGLAGDTQYF TGTGCCAGCAGCTTAGGCGGACTAGCGGGGGATACGCAGTATTTT
. . TRBJ2-2 TRBV6-4 CASSDRDTNTGELFF TGTGCCAGCAGTGACCGGGACACGAACACCGGGGAGCTGTTTTTT
. . TRBJ1-4 TRBV18 CASSPVQAEGKLFF TGTGCCAGCTCACCAGTTCAGGCCGAGGGAAAACTGTTTTTT
. . TRBJ2-1 TRBV28 CASRASGSSYNEQFF TGTGCCAGCAGGGCGAGCGGCAGCTCCTACAATGAGCAGTTCTTC
. . TRBJ1-4 TRBV6-6 CASSSTSIGANEKLFF TGTGCCAGCAGTTCAACCTCGATCGGTGCGAATGAAAAACTGTTTTTT